The sequence of this TCR beta chain was determined in a study of cytomegalovirus exposure and HLA in healthy donors. Both 60 Vbeta primers and 13 Jbeta primers went into the PCR. Method: immunoSEQ multiplex PCR; TCRdb's copy keeps in-frame clones and lacks some. This table lists 150,000 to 200,000 clones. The study, taken as a whole, reports: Sequencing likely caused a cluster of highly shared sequence variants. Follow-up analysis later connected one missense variant in DCLRE1C with trimming of TCR beta V- and J-genes.

CDR3 length equals 14 residues. Trimming left V 2 bases short and J 2 bases short, with 9 bases between. CDR1 and CDR2 from the germline V gene are PRHDT and FYEKMQ (reference sequence). Notes on this clone: Its antigen is not identified.

The specimen was PBMCs. This receptor was taken from a man younger than 40 in good health and CMV-seronegative. The rearrangement uses TRBV13 and TRBJ1-1; tentatively, D is TRBD1 (5 bases). The CDR3 DNA follows: TGTGCCAGCAGCTTAACGGGGGGTAACACTGAAGCTTTCTTT. This encodes CASSLTGGNTEAFF.